This T cell receptor (beta chain) is from a study of blood T cell repertoires in COVID-19. Produced via immunoSEQ multiplex PCR; TCRdb's table is partial and in-frame only. Among about 320,000 clones listed, under 95% were seen once. The TCR originated in a man aged 55 to 70 who had recovered from COVID-19. Material: PBMCs or T cells enriched from blood (not recorded which).

CDR3 amino acids: CASSLQTTVEETQYF. DNA of the CDR3: TGCGCCAGCAGCTTGCAGACTACGGTTGAGGAGACCCAGTACTTC. This chain uses TRBV5-1 with TRBJ2-5; possible D gene TRBD2, 5 bases. This CDR3 has 15 amino acids. CDR1 SGHRS and CDR2 YFSETQ come from the germline V gene. The V and J ends lost 1 base and 5 bases respectively, with 15 bases between them. Together with reference TRBV5-1 and TRBJ2-5, the CDR3 gives the full variable domain: KAGVTQTPRYLIKTRGQQVTLSCSPISGHRSVSWYQQTPGQGLQFLFEYFSETQRNKGNFPGRFSGRQFSNSRSEMNVSTLELGDSALYLCASSLQTTVEETQYFGPGTRLLVL.